Presented here are 20 T cell receptor beta chains from one specimen sequenced in a study of blood T cell dynamics during melanoma immunotherapy (dated by TCRdb to about 2020). This sample's time point label indicates: week 3, after first cycle of checkpoint inhibitor. The protocol used for the library was the immunoSEQ multiplex PCR assay. The clones in this table, taken by TCRdb from immuneACCESS, are in-frame only. Not every clone is retained; where verified, under half of the shortfall comes from an unresolved V gene, and the cause of the rest is unknown. The sample contains about 12,000 clones, more than 75% of them found a single time. The ten largest make up about 4.2% of the sample. Here the sequenced sample was blood, taken from a patient treated with checkpoint blockade. Receptors originate from a human donor with melanoma.

V and J are TRBV10-3 and TRBJ2-7; D possibly corresponds to TRBD2 (5 bases). Germline V gene sequence: CDR1 ENHRY, CDR2 SYGVKD. The V end lost 10 bases, the J end lost 3 bases, and 19 bases lay between the germline ends. This CDR3 is built from 14 residues. CDR3: CATDPDGKVYEQYF. For the CDR3, the DNA is TGTGCCACCGACCCGGACGGGAAGGTCTACGAGCAGTACTTC.

The V gene is TRBV7-2, the J gene TRBJ2-1; TRBD1 is a possible D gene (5 bases). Trimming took off 3 bases at V and 1 base at J, with 13 bases between the two ends. CDR1 and CDR2 (germline): SGHTA, FQGNSA. The CDR3 consists of 16 residues. Here the CDR3 reads CASSFYGQGSYNEQFF. CDR3 nucleotide sequence: TGTGCCAGCAGCTTCTATGGTCAGGGATCCTACAATGAGCAGTTCTTC.

The genes are TRBV7-2 and TRBJ1-2; D unresolved. This CDR3 is built from 15 residues. V was pared by 1 base and J by 2 bases, with 11 bases between. The V gene's germline CDR1 is SGHTA and CDR2 FQGNSA. DNA of the CDR3: TGTGCCAGCAGCTTAGGAACAGCGATGAACTATGGCTACACCTTC. Its translation is CASSLGTAMNYGYTF. The whole variable domain, remainder taken from reference TRBV7-2 and TRBJ1-2, is GAGVSQSPSNKVTEKGKDVELRCDPISGHTALYWYRQSLGQGLEFLIYFQGNSAPDKSGLPSDRFSAERTGGSVSTLTIQRTQQEDSAVYLCASSLGTAMNYGYTFGSGTRLTVV.

This chain connects TRBV19 to TRBJ2-1; 10 bases are shared with TRBD1. The CDR3 loop spans 16 amino acids. V shed 3 bases, J shed 2 bases, and the junction held 4 bases outside the gene matches. From germline, CDR1 is LNHDA and CDR2 SQIVND (reference sequence). As DNA, the CDR3 is TGTGCCAGTAGTATTGGGGGACAGGGGCCCTACAATGAGCAGTTCTTC. It encodes CASSIGGQGPYNEQFF.

The chain links TRBV5-1 to TRBJ2-3; the match to TRBD2 covers 9 bases. The CDR3 has 15 amino acids. Per germline, CDR1 SGHRS and CDR2 YFSETQ. V dropped 3 bases and J dropped 2; count of bases not matched to a gene: 4. The CDR3 sequence is CASSSSGGITDTQYF. As DNA, the CDR3 is TGCGCCAGCAGCTCAAGCGGGGGGATCACAGATACGCAGTATTTT.

A single count supports this clone. This chain joins TRBV5-6 and TRBJ2-1; maybe TRBD2 (5 bases). With 4 bases removed from V and 3 bases from J, the gap between germline ends came to 5 bases. The CDR3 spans 12 residues. Germline V gene sequence: CDR1 SGHDT, CDR2 YYEEEE. CDR3 loop: CASSRDYNEQFF. As DNA, the CDR3 is TGTGCCAGCAGCCGGGACTACAATGAGCAGTTCTTC. Full variable domain (rest looked up from reference TRBV5-6 and TRBJ2-1): DAGVTQSPTHLIKTRGQQVTLRCSPKSGHDTVSWYQQALGQGPQFIFQYYEEEERQRGNFPDRFSGHQFPNYSSELNVNALLLGDSALYLCASSRDYNEQFFGPGTRLTVL.

The chain combines TRBV18 with TRBJ2-3; TRBD1 matches at 7 bases. Germline V gives CDR1 KGHSH, CDR2 LQKENI. V trimming: 3 bases; J trimming: 8 bases; junction bases outside the gene matches: 11. This CDR3 contains 15 residues. The CDR3 sequence: CASSPRQGEHPTQYF. CDR3 DNA: TGTGCCAGCTCACCGCGACAGGGAGAACACCCTACGCAGTATTTT.

The rearrangement links TRBV7-9 to TRBJ1-4; tentatively, D is TRBD1 (5 bases). This CDR3 is built from 14 residues. Trimming took off 0 bases at V and 8 bases at J, with 10 bases between the two ends. Germline CDR1 is SEHNR and CDR2 is FQNEAQ (reference sequence). The CDR3: CASSLAGGDEKLFF. The DNA of the CDR3 is TGTGCCAGCAGCTTAGCGGGAGGGGACGAAAAACTGTTTTTT. The entire variable domain, with the rest obtained from reference TRBV7-9 and TRBJ1-4, is as follows: DTGVSQNPRHKITKRGQNVTFRCDPISEHNRLYWYRQTLGQGPEFLTYFQNEAQLEKSRLLSDRFSAERPKGSFSTLEIQRTEQGDSAMYLCASSLAGGDEKLFFGSGTQLSVL.

This sequence joins TRBV6-5 and TRBJ2-7; TRBD2 aligns across 7 bases. This CDR3 is 15 amino acids long. V lost 6 bases to trimming and J lost 3 bases; unmatched junction nucleotides: 11. Germline-derived CDR1 and CDR2 are MNHEY and SVGAGI. CDR3 nucleotide sequence: TGTGCCAGCAGATTCGGGGGGACCCAAAACTACGAGCAGTACTTC. Protein product: CASRFGGTQNYEQYF.

The rearrangement links TRBV18 to TRBJ1-2; D remains unclear. The CDR3 runs 11 residues. V was shortened by 3 bases and J by 3 bases, with 2 bases between the two germline ends. In germline, CDR1 is KGHSH, CDR2 LQKENI. For the CDR3, the DNA is TGTGCCAGCTCACCCGACTATGGCTACACCTTC. This gives the protein CASSPDYGYTF.

This clone was seen more than once but under ten times. This rearrangement joins TRBV4-1 to TRBJ2-1; D ambiguous. The CDR3 extends over 11 amino acids. The V gene lost 2 bases and the J gene lost 7 bases, with 3 bases spanning the gap. In germline, CDR1 is MGHRA, CDR2 YSYEKL. As DNA, the CDR3 is TGCGCCAGCAGCCAATATAATGAGCAGTTCTTC. It translates to CASSQYNEQFF.

This rearrangement joins TRBV7-2 to TRBJ2-1; D call uncertain. V gave up 5 bases and J gave up 5 bases, with 16 bases separating them. Per germline, CDR1 SGHTA and CDR2 FQGNSA. CDR3 length: 15 residues. CDR3 loop: CASSEEWLSDNEQFF. The DNA for the CDR3 is TGTGCCAGCAGCGAAGAGTGGCTCTCAGACAATGAGCAGTTCTTC.

The chain is built from TRBV5-4 and TRBJ1-1, with 7 bases that match TRBD1. V dropped 2 bases and J dropped 12; count of bases not matched to a gene: 13. CDR1 SGHNT and CDR2 YYREEE come from the germline V gene (reference sequence). The CDR3 runs to 14 residues. CDR3 sequence (DNA): TGTGCCAGCAGCTTAGGGACAGCCGGGCGTGGAACTTTCTTT. Protein product: CASSLGTAGRGTFF. The complete variable domain, with remaining parts taken from reference TRBV5-4 and TRBJ1-1, reads ETGVTQSPTHLIKTRGQQVTLRCSSQSGHNTVSWYQQALGQGPQFIFQYYREEENGRGNFPPRFSGLQFPNYSSELNVNALELDDSALYLCASSLGTAGRGTFFGQGTRLTVV.

The chain couples TRBV14 to TRBJ1-1; D might be TRBD1 (5 bases). Germline V gives CDR1 SGHDN, CDR2 FVKESK. V was shortened by 1 base and J by 11 bases, with 8 bases between the two germline ends. This CDR3 is 11 amino acids long. As DNA, the CDR3 is TGTGCCAGCAGCCAAGGGGGCTGGGCTTTCTTT. It translates to CASSQGGWAFF. Drawing the rest from reference TRBV14 and TRBJ1-1, the complete variable domain is EAGVTQFPSHSVIEKGQTVTLRCDPISGHDNLYWYRRVMGKEIKFLLHFVKESKQDESGMPNNRFLAERTGGTYSTLKVQPAELEDSGVYFCASSQGGWAFFGQGTRLTVV.

This clone was observed a single time. The genes are TRBV11-2 and TRBJ2-3; D ambiguous. Germline values: CDR1 SGHAT, CDR2 FQNNGV. The CDR3 consists of 11 residues. Trimming removed 2 bases from V and 3 bases from J, with 0 bases in between. CDR3 sequence: CASSLTDTQYF. For the CDR3, the DNA is TGTGCCAGCAGCTTAACAGATACGCAGTATTTT.

J is TRBJ2-3 and V is TRBV11-3, with TRBD2 matching over 8 bases. Germline loops: CDR1 SGHNT, CDR2 YENEEA. The J segment lost 3 bases and the V segment lost 6 bases, leaving 5 bases of the junction unmatched. The CDR3 runs 14 residues. The CDR3 DNA follows: TGTGCCAGCAGTCCGGGGGGGCGTACAGATACGCAGTATTTT. This encodes CASSPGGRTDTQYF.

The rearrangement joins TRBV6-5 to TRBJ1-2; perhaps TRBD1 as D (5 bases). Germline CDR1 is MNHEY and CDR2 is SVGAGI. The CDR3 extends over 12 amino acids. V was pared by 6 bases and J by 8 bases, with 13 bases between. CDR3 coding DNA: TGTGCCAGCAGGTTCGGGACGGGAGGCTACACCTTC. It yields the protein CASRFGTGGYTF.

The chain combines TRBV6-5 with TRBJ2-7, with TRBD1 identical over 12 bases. Trimming cost V 2 bases and J 4 bases; bases outside gene matches: 3. The germline CDR1 and CDR2 sequences are MNHEY and SVGAGI. The CDR3 length is 15 residues. This chain's CDR3 is CASSYRDRGPYEQYF. The CDR3, as DNA: TGTGCCAGCAGTTACCGGGACAGGGGGCCTTACGAGCAGTACTTC.

The rearrangement joins TRBV13 to TRBJ2-1, with 12 bases that match TRBD2. The CDR3 has 14 residues. CDR1 is PRHDT and CDR2 is FYEKMQ in the germline V gene (reference sequence). Unmatched junction bases numbered 6, after V lost 5 bases and J lost 10 bases. CDR3 residues: CASSRLAGDDEQFF. The CDR3 DNA is TGTGCCAGCAGCCGACTAGCGGGAGACGACGAGCAGTTCTTC. Complete variable domain (other parts from reference TRBV13 and TRBJ2-1): AAGVIQSPRHLIKEKRETATLKCYPIPRHDTVYWYQQGPGQDPQFLISFYEKMQSDKGSIPDRFSAQQFSDYHSELNMSSLELGDSALYFCASSRLAGDDEQFFGPGTRLTVL.

V usage is TRBV7-2 and J usage is TRBJ1-3; D ambiguous. V dropped 0 bases and J dropped 4 bases, with 10 bases sitting between them. This CDR3 region has 15 residues. CDR1 and CDR2 (germline): SGHTA, FQGNSA. CDR3 DNA: TGTGCCAGCAGCTTAGCATGGAGATCCGGAAACACCATATATTTT. Protein: CASSLAWRSGNTIYF.